What follows describes a single TCR beta chain. The J segment lost 5 bases and the V segment lost 6 bases, leaving 1 base of the junction unmatched. Germline CDR1 KGHSH, CDR2 LQKENI. The CDR3 spans 12 residues. Sequencing used immunoSEQ multiplex PCR; TCRdb keeps in-frame clones, though not all of them. Of about 73,000 clones in the sample, roughly 89% were seen once. This entry comes from a study of blood T cell repertoires in COVID-19. The chain uses TRBV18 and TRBJ2-7; 10 bases map to TRBD1. This TCR derives from a man of 80 years or more with acute or convalescent COVID-19. Sequencing input: peripheral blood. The CDR3 sequence: CASSGTGDEQYF. CDR3 bases: TGTGCCAGCTCCGGGACAGGGGACGAGCAGTACTTC.